This T cell receptor beta chain was identified in a study of blood T cell repertoires in COVID-19. Study-level information: Collection of acute and convalescent COVID-19 samples took place in the United States, Italy and Spain. PBMCs, B-cell-depleted T cells, or T cells were the source of the cDNA or gDNA that made up the material.

Authors' data handling: Estimates of nucleated cell counts were drawn from the amplification of reference gene primers. The table came from immunoSEQ multiplex PCR; TCRdb's copy has only in-frame clones and leaves some out. V, J and clone size reflect that table, while D and trimming were determined from the DNA. The repertoire includes tens of thousands of clones, roughly three quarters of them detected once, and approximately 30% sits in the top ten. The CDR3 contains 17 residues. The ends were cut back, 0 bases at V and 2 bases at J, with 16 bases in the middle. CDR1 is SGHTS and CDR2 is YDEGEE in the germline V gene.

The specimen sequenced was peripheral blood. This TCR came from a woman of 80 years or more with acute or convalescent COVID-19. The chain is built from TRBV5-8 and TRBJ2-3; D is possibly TRBD2 (5 bases). The CDR3 reads CASSLGGPSWNTDTQYF. CDR3 bases: TGTGCCAGCAGCTTGGGAGGGCCAAGTTGGAACACAGATACGCAGTATTTT. Drawing the rest from reference TRBV5-8 and TRBJ2-3, the complete variable domain is EAGVTQSPTHLIKTRGQQATLRCSPISGHTSVYWYQQALGLGLQFLLWYDEGEERNRGNFPPRFSGRQFPNYSSELNVNALELEDSALYLCASSLGGPSWNTDTQYFGPGTRLTVL.